The 8 T cell receptor beta chains listed next were all sequenced from one sample in a study of PD-L1 blockade in urothelial cancer. Profiled with immunoSEQ multiplex PCR; TCRdb holds only in-frame clones, not every one. The sample has under 95,000 clones; approximately 87% are singletons. Time point here: pretreatment peripheral blood. Material: PBMCs, obtained around atezolizumab (anti-PD-L1) treatment. The receptors stem from a man aged 60-69 years with urothelial cancer.

This clone came up a few times. The chain uses TRBV7-9 and TRBJ1-1; D is uncertain. Germline V gene lookup returns CDR1 SEHNR and CDR2 FQNEAQ (reference sequence). The V end lost 5 bases, the J end lost 0 bases, and 13 bases lay between the germline ends. This CDR3 contains 15 residues. The CDR3: CASSPSNAMNTEAFF. CDR3 nucleotides: TGTGCCAGCAGCCCCTCTAACGCGATGAACACTGAAGCTTTCTTT.

The chain has TRBV7-9 and TRBJ2-1, with a possible D match to TRBD1 (5 bases). The CDR3 has 14 residues. Between the trimmed V and J ends, which lost 4 bases and 8 bases, there was a span of 15 bases. The germline CDR1 and CDR2 sequences are SEHNR and FQNEAQ (reference sequence). This CDR3 is CASSSAVGAYEQFF. CDR3 sequence (DNA): TGTGCCAGCAGCTCGGCCGTTGGGGCTTATGAGCAGTTCTTC.

V and J are TRBV6-5 and TRBJ2-7; D possibly corresponds to TRBD1 (5 bases). Germline V gives CDR1 MNHEY, CDR2 SVGAGI. V lost 5 bases and J 2 bases, leaving 13 bases between the germline ends. The CDR3 extends over 14 amino acids. The CDR3 nucleotides are TGTGCCAGCAGTCCCAACAGGAGAACCTACGAGCAGTACTTC. Protein: CASSPNRRTYEQYF.

CDR3 region: CASSARDTYEQYF. The DNA of the CDR3 is TGTGCCAGCAGCGCCCGGGACACATACGAGCAGTACTTC. The genes are TRBV9 and TRBJ2-7; TRBD1 is a possible D gene (6 bases). The CDR3 runs to 13 residues. Germline CDR1 reads SGDLS; CDR2 reads YYNGEE. Trimming removed 3 bases from V and 4 bases from J, with 11 bases in between.

As regards this clone: The same CDR3 is also encoded by other DNA sequences in this sample. The chain is built from TRBV5-1 and TRBJ1-1; D is ambiguous. This CDR3 has 13 amino acids. CDR1 and CDR2 (germline): SGHRS, YFSETQ. The V end lost 0 bases, the J end lost 0 bases, and 3 bases lay between the germline ends. The chain's CDR3 is CASSLAVNTEAFF. The DNA of the CDR3 is TGCGCCAGCAGCTTGGCCGTGAACACTGAAGCTTTCTTT.

This clone was counted once. The V gene is TRBV7-3, the J gene TRBJ2-7, with 8 positions matching TRBD1. V trimming: 2 bases; J trimming: 5 bases; junction bases outside the gene matches: 11. This CDR3 has 16 amino acids. The germline gives CDR1 SGHTA, CDR2 FQGTGA. CDR3 DNA: TGTGCCAGCAGCTTATTGAGTCAGGGGGCCACCCACGAGCAGTACTTC. It specifies CASSLLSQGATHEQYF.

The CDR3 loop is CSVGGGAGTGELFF. In nucleotides, the CDR3 is TGCAGCGTTGGTGGGGGGGCCGGGACCGGGGAGCTGTTTTTT. The V call is TRBV29-1, the J call TRBJ2-2, with D possibly being TRBD2 (7 bases). CDR1 and CDR2 (germline): SQVTM, ANQGSEA. This CDR3 is built from 14 residues. V lost 4 bases to trimming and J lost 5 bases, with 14 bases between them.

V usage is TRBV18 and J usage is TRBJ2-3; D is possibly TRBD2 (6 bases). V shed 4 bases and J shed 1 base, with 15 bases lying between them. The CDR3 covers 16 residues. Germline CDR1 KGHSH, CDR2 LQKENI. CDR3 bases: TGTGCCAGCTCACTCGCCCAAGGAGGGCGCACAGATACGCAGTATTTT. This translates into CASSLAQGGRTDTQYF.